These 5 T cell receptor beta chains share one sample of origin, sequenced in a study of T cells in Graves' hyperthyroidism and ophthalmopathy. Using RNA transcripts as the source, TCR beta CDR3 regions were amplified. RT-PCR in the first round (using the HTBI primer set) targeted the TCR CDR3. TCRdb independently ran MiXCR on the multiplex PCR reads; one entry per CDR3 protein. The repertoire consists of over 250,000 distinct CDR3 sequences, with roughly 13% occurring once and the leading ten covering about 37%. Sequenced input: blood. These receptors came from a woman aged 35 to 49 with Graves' ophthalmopathy.

This clonotype came up many times. This chain uses TRBV2 with TRBJ1-6; no clear D gene. The CDR3 runs to 15 residues. V was trimmed by 11 bases and J by 5 bases, leaving 19 bases between them. The germline V gene encodes CDR1 SNHLY and CDR2 FYNNEI. DNA of the CDR3: TGTGCCCGGACCACGGCGGCTTCTCATAATTCACCCCTCCACTTT. It is translated as CARTTAASHNSPLHF. The whole variable domain, filled in from reference TRBV2 and TRBJ1-6, reads EPEVTQTPSHQVTQMGQEVILRCVPISNHLYFYWYRQILGQKVEFLVSFYNNEISEKSEIFDDQFSVERPDGSNFTLKIRSTKLEDSAMYFCARTTAASHNSPLHFGNGTRLTVT.

This clonotype was counted ten times or more. V and J are TRBV12-3 or TRBV12-4 and TRBJ1-4; weak D call: TRBD1 (5 bases). The V gene lost 5 bases and the J gene lost 7 bases, with 14 bases spanning the gap. This CDR3 is 14 amino acids long. In DNA, the CDR3 is TGTGCCAGCAGTCCATCTTGGGGCGGTGAAAAACTGTTTTTT. As protein: CASSPSWGGEKLFF.

This clonotype occurred many times. The chain combines TRBV3-1 with TRBJ1-1, with 7 bases fitting TRBD1. This CDR3 is built from 15 residues. From germline, CDR1 is LGHDT and CDR2 YNNKEL (reference sequence). With V trimmed by 1 base and J by 6 bases, 8 bases remained unmatched. The CDR3: CASSQGDSAPSEAFF. CDR3 coding DNA: TGTGCCAGCAGCCAAGGGGACAGTGCACCGTCTGAAGCTTTCTTT.

In this sample, this clonotype turned up many times. The V gene is TRBV28, the J gene TRBJ2-3; D is undetermined. The germline gives CDR1 MDHEN, CDR2 SYDVKM. The CDR3 spans 13 residues. The ends were cut back, 5 bases at V and 5 bases at J, with 11 bases in the middle. CDR3 amino acids: CASSLGSGDTQYF. The CDR3 DNA follows: TGTGCCAGCAGTCTCGGATCGGGAGATACGCAGTATTTT.

A note on this clonotype: A single base separates this from a much larger clone, so it may be a read error. V usage is TRBV29-1 and J usage is TRBJ1-1, with 7 nucleotides matching TRBD1. CDR1 and CDR2 (germline): SQVTM, ANQGSEA. The CDR3 runs 14 residues. The trim removed 7 bases at V and 4 bases at J, leaving 12 bases unmatched. The CDR3 region has the DNA TGCAGCGCCGTGGCGGTCAGGGGGGTCACTGAAGCTTTCTTT. Its translation: CSAVAVRGVTEAFF.